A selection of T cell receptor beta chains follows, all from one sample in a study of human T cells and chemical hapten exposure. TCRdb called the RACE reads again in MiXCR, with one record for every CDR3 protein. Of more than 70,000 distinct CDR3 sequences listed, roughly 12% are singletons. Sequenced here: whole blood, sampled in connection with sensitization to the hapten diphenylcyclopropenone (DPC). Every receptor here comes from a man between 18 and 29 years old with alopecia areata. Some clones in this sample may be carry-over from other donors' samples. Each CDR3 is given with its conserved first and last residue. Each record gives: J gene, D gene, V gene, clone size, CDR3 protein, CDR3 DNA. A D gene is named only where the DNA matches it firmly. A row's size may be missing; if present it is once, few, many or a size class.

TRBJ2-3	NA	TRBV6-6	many	CASSSLGRRRWDTQYF	TGTGCCAGCAGTTCCCTCGGGCGCAGACGTTGGGATACGCAGTATTTT
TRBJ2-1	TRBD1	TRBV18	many	CASSGTGLYEQFF	TGTGCCAGCTCAGGGACAGGGCTCTATGAGCAGTTCTTC
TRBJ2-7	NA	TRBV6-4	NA	CASSDSYEQYF	TGTGCCAGCAGTGACTCCTACGAGCAGTACTTC
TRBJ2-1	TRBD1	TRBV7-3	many	CASSQSGGYEQFF	TGTGCCAGCAGCCAATCAGGGGGCTATGAGCAGTTCTTC
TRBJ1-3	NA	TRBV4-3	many	CASSQSSRGGNTIYF	TGCGCCAGCAGCCAATCCTCCCGGGGTGGAAACACCATATATTTT
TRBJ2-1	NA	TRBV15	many	CATSREIASEQFF	TGTGCCACCAGCAGAGAGATAGCTAGCGAGCAGTTCTTC
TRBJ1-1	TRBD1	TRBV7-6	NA	CASSLTGGNTEAFF	TGTGCCAGCAGCCTGACAGGGGGGAACACTGAAGCTTTCTTT
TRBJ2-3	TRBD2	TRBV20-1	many	CSARGLAGGYTDTQYF	TGCAGTGCTAGAGGACTAGCGGGGGGATACACAGATACGCAGTATTTT
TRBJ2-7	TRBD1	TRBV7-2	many	CASSSPTGFYEQYF	TGTGCCAGCAGCTCCCCGACAGGGTTCTACGAGCAGTACTTC
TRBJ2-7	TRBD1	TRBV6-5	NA	CASSYSYRGRSEQYF	TGTGCCAGCAGTTACTCCTACAGGGGACGGTCCGAGCAGTACTTC